The clone carrying this TCR beta chain has more than one count but fewer than ten. This sample is drawn from a study of early T cells in non-severe SARS-CoV-2 infection. Individual cDNA molecules were tagged with unique molecular identifiers, the study reported. TCRdb redid the calling of the 5' RACE reads with MiXCR, one entry per CDR3 protein. The sample consists of nearly 70,000 distinct CDR3 sequences, 3.5% to 6% of them appearing once. The germline V and J ends were trimmed by 3 bases and 4 bases, with 9 bases remaining between them. This CDR3 contains 13 residues. Germline values: CDR1 MGHRA, CDR2 YSYEKL.

Sequences were derived from whole blood, sampled at baseline. The sequence derives from an adult who was a healthcare worker with PCR-confirmed SARS-CoV-2 infection or an uninfected control (not recorded which). The donor label of this sample is uncertain. The chain combines TRBV4-1 with TRBJ1-1; no definite D call. CDR3 bases: TGCGCCAGCAGCCAGGGAGTTCCCACTGAAGCTTTCTTT. Translating it yields CASSQGVPTEAFF.